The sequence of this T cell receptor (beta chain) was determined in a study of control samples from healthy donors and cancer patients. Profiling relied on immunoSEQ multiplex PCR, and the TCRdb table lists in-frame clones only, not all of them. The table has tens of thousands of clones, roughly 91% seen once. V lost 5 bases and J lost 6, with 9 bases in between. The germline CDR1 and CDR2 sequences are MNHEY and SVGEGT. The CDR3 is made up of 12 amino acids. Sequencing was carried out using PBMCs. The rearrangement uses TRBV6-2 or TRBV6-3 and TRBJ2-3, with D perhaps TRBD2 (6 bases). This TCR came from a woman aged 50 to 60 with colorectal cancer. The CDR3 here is CASSPREDTQYF. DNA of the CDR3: TGTGCCAGCAGTCCCCGGGAGGATACGCAGTATTTT.